The source of this TCR beta chain is a study of identical twins. Points from the study as a whole: Clonotypes of the beta chain that were abundant in cord blood carried fewer insertions (memory repertoires showed none).

In TCRdb, the 5' RACE reads were re-called with MiXCR into one record per CDR3 protein. The table has 690,000 or so distinct CDR3 sequences, around 8.3% seen once. Every sampled donor was Caucasian and healthy. This CDR3 has 13 amino acids. V lost 8 bases and J lost 6; bases outside the gene matches: 7. CDR1 is SGHRS, CDR2 YFSETQ, per germline. This clonotype was detected many times. Its antigen is as yet unknown. These same records also appear under a second study, on yellow fever vaccine responses in identical twins. That source adds: Twins reportedly showed a vaccine T cell response that seemed partly convergent and partly personalized.

Sequencing input: PBMCs. This clonotype was sampled from a woman in her late teens or twenties in good health. The chain combines TRBV5-1 with TRBJ2-2, with 7 bases that match TRBD2. The CDR3 protein is CASREAGAGELFF. In DNA, the CDR3 is TGCGCCAGTCGGGAGGCTGGCGCCGGGGAGCTGTTTTTT.